This T cell receptor beta chain originates from a study of early T cells in non-severe SARS-CoV-2 infection. TCRdb recomputed calls from the 5' RACE reads with MiXCR, one row per CDR3 protein. This sample has 75,000 to 80,000 distinct CDR3 sequences, with 15% to 20% found just once. Concerning this clonotype itself: The antigen is undetermined.

The study's findings and limits: The study's VDJdb matching favored anti-spike CD8 responses and missed private and CD4 specificities.

From germline, CDR1 is SGHKS and CDR2 YYEKEE (reference sequence). Trimming at V came to 4 bases and at J to 4 bases, leaving 8 bases not matched to a gene. The CDR3 loop spans 15 amino acids. This receptor was taken from an adult who was a healthcare worker with PCR-confirmed SARS-CoV-2 infection or an uninfected control (not recorded which). Sequences were obtained from whole blood. The rearrangement uses TRBV5-5 and TRBJ2-7, with 10 bases identical to TRBD1. For the CDR3, the DNA is TGTGCCAGCAGCGCACCGGGACAGGGGACTTACGAGCAGTACTTC. Translating gives CASSAPGQGTYEQYF.